This TCR beta chain was observed in a study of blood T cells in healthy people across ages. The length of the CDR3 is 13 residues. V lost 3 bases and J lost 9, with 15 bases in between. CDR1 and CDR2 from the germline V gene are GTSNPN and SVGIG (reference sequence). Then a second PCR, running about 6 to 12 cycles, was carried out with a sample-barcoded 5' primer and a J-beta primer mix. Individual samples furnished no less than 2.5 million CDR3-containing paired-end reads apiece. TCRdb passed the 5' RACE reads through MiXCR, listing each CDR3 protein once. The sample yields some 1.7 million distinct CDR3 sequences, under 30% seen once. Study-wide points: It was found that TCR beta diversity correlated strongly with the percentage of naive T cells. The study could not conclusively compare naive and antigen-experienced cells, given its unsorted PBMCs.

This clonotype was seen only a few times. The antigen is not known. The sequence came from a woman in her 30s in good health. The sequenced sample consisted of blood. The V gene is TRBV30, the J gene TRBJ2-1; tentative D call: TRBD1 (5 bases). The CDR3 loop reads CAWRVSGFGEQFF. CDR3 nucleotide sequence: TGTGCCTGGAGGGTGTCAGGGTTCGGTGAGCAGTTCTTC.